This TCR beta chain was obtained from a study of shared clonotypes between healthy human individuals. Data came from immunoSEQ multiplex PCR; TCRdb stores just in-frame clones and leaves some out. The repertoire holds 2 million to 2.5 million clones, with approximately 95% as singletons. CDR1 and CDR2 (germline): LNHDA, SQIVND (reference sequence). V lost 9 bases and J 3 bases, leaving 21 bases between the germline ends. The CDR3 is 15 residues long. Notes on the study in general: Limitation of the genetic and exposure-history diversity represented came from the few donors.

Concerning this clone: Its specificity is unknown.

The source material was naive CD4+ T cells sorted from blood. Described subset: CD45RA+ positively selected. This clonotype originated in a man younger than 30 in good health. The chain has TRBV19 and TRBJ2-7; either TRBD1 or TRBD2 may fit D (5 bases each). For the CDR3, the DNA is TGTGCCAGCCGTGAAACCGGGACCGGAGGCTACGAGCAGTACTTC. This encodes CASRETGTGGYEQYF.